Listed below are T cell receptor beta chains from one sample, sequenced in a study of post-analysis software for immune sequencing data. TCRdb fed the PCR reads into MiXCR, producing one record per CDR3 protein. The sample lists about 810,000 distinct CDR3 sequences; 53% were seen once. What was sequenced was blood. These receptors were taken from a girl aged 5 to 17 with multiple sclerosis. CDR3s include the opening cysteine and the closing phenylalanine or tryptophan.

v_gene,len,j_gene,CDR3aa
TRBV5-6,13,TRBJ1-2,CASSFLQGNGHTF
TRBV12-3/TRBV12-4,17,TRBJ2-3,CASSPIRGSIGADTQYF
TRBV29-1,14,TRBJ2-5,CSVKREGYQETQYF
TRBV6-5,15,TRBJ2-7,CASSYPGTPSHEQYF
TRBV29-1,13,TRBJ1-2,CSVGMRRGYGYTF
TRBV3-1,14,TRBJ2-7,CASSQGKGLREQYF
TRBV5-1,12,TRBJ1-2,CASSPEDYGYTF
TRBV20-1,14,TRBJ2-7,CSAASGRAQYEQYF
TRBV29-1,13,TRBJ1-1,CSVNSRLNTEAFF
TRBV29-1,21,TRBJ2-6,CSVLIAGMTSDQRSGANVLTF
TRBV4-1,16,TRBJ2-1,CASSQVGLRNYNEQFF
TRBV3-1,14,TRBJ2-3,CASSLFSGTDTQYF
TRBV6-5,11,TRBJ1-1,CASTGGTEAFF
TRBV7-9,18,TRBJ2-2,CASSWPEGKGPNTGELFF
TRBV7-2,16,TRBJ2-3,CASSPTGGGITDTQYF
TRBV7-2,14,.,CASSTRQGVSEQYF
TRBV7-9,17,TRBJ1-6,CASSPPGQTYYNSPLHF
TRBV6-2/TRBV6-3,17,TRBJ2-5,CASSTGDRDSGLGTQYF
TRBV5-5,15,TRBJ2-5,CASSLLGASQETQYF
TRBV7-2,16,TRBJ1-2,CASSPTLTDREGGYTF
TRBV7-8,17,TRBJ2-7,CASSLAAGVRDPYEQYF
TRBV3-1,14,TRBJ2-3,CASSPSQRTDTQYF
TRBV14,14,TRBJ1-2,CASSGSTTIYGYTF
TRBV6-1,14,TRBJ1-1,CASSEGGSGTEAFF
TRBV12-3/TRBV12-4,13,TRBJ2-4,CASSLPGGNIQYF
TRBV29-1,13,TRBJ1-4,CSVEEVGGRKLFF
TRBV12-3/TRBV12-4,18,TRBJ2-1,CASSSFSPLGRGDNEQFF
TRBV5-1,17,TRBJ2-1,CASSSHLAGGRYNEQFF
TRBV11-2,16,TRBJ2-1,CASSLGLAGNNNEQFF
TRBV24-1,16,TRBJ2-3,CATSDPGSSGRDTQYF
TRBV18,17,TRBJ1-2,CASSPAISGIRAYGYTF
TRBV7-9,14,TRBJ1-5,CASSLDSGLRPQHF
TRBV6-5,16,TRBJ1-1,CASSSKSNRGSTEAFF
TRBV7-9,16,TRBJ2-3,CASSPSDRGGTDTQYF
TRBV6-5,17,TRBJ1-5,CASSSHRTGGFHQPQHF
TRBV11-2,14,TRBJ1-2,CASSPAWGAGGYTF
TRBV6-6,15,TRBJ1-2,CASSPIQGLGYGYTF
TRBV6-5,15,TRBJ2-3,CASTLAGGATDTQYF
TRBV5-1,15,TRBJ1-4,CASSTVTGYNEKLFF
TRBV5-1,16,TRBJ1-1,CASSLAGPGRGTEAFF
TRBV27,15,TRBJ2-3,CASSLGRLRTDTQYF
TRBV5-1,14,TRBJ2-1,CASSLGQGSNEQFF